This section outlines one T cell receptor (beta chain) sequence together with its context. The target antigen is unknown. The CDR3 extends 3 residues past the end of the read, so its final part is completed from the germline J gene. Produced via immunoSEQ multiplex PCR; TCRdb's table is partial and in-frame only. This sample's table has about 52,000 clones. CDR3 length: 13 residues. Germline assignment: CDR1 WNHNN and CDR2 SYGVQD (reference sequence). Trimming removed 4 bases from V and 4 bases from J, with 8 bases in between. The data are from a study of Tregs in tolerant kidney transplant recipients. Findings of the study overall: Activated donor B cell expansion appeared to reveal the most relevant donor-specific TCRbeta repertoire. The small number of patients limits these findings pending further validation. Changing PCR primers prevented nucleotide comparison between some patients' samples.

This receptor was obtained from a human donor who received a combined kidney and bone marrow transplant. Specimen: CD4+ T cells from blood, collected before the transplant. The chain joins TRBV10-1 to TRBJ1-5; weak D call: TRBD1 (5 bases). The CDR3 reads CASSGGGNQPQHF. The CDR3 DNA, read in part, is TGCGCCAGCAGTGGCGGGGGGAATCAGCCC.